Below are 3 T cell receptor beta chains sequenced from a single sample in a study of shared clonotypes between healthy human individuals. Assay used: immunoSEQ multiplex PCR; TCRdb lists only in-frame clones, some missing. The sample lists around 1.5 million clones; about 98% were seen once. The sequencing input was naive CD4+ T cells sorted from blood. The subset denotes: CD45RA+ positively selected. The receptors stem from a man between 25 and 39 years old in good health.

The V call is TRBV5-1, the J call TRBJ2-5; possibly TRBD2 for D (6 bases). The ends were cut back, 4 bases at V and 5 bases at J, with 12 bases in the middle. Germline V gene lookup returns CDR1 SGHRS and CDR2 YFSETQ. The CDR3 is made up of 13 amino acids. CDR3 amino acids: CASSGGSRETQYF. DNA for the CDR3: TGCGCCAGCAGCGGAGGGAGTCGGGAGACCCAGTACTTC.

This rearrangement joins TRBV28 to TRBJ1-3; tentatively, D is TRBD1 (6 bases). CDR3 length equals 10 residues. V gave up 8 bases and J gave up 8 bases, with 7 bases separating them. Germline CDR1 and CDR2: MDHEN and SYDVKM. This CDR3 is CASQGYTIYF. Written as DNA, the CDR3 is TGTGCCAGCCAGGGGTACACCATATATTTT. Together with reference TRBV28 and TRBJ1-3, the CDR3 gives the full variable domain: DVKVTQSSRYLVKRTGEKVFLECVQDMDHENMFWYRQDPGLGLRLIYFSYDVKMKEKGDIPEGYSVSREKKERFSLILESASTNQTSMYLCASQGYTIYFGEGSWLTVV.

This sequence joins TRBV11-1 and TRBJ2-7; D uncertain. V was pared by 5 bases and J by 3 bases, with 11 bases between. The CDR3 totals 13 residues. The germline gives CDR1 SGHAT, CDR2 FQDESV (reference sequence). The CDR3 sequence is CASSRAPYYEQYF. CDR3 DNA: TGTGCCAGCAGCCGTGCACCCTACTACGAGCAGTACTTC.